The rows below give T cell receptor beta chains drawn from one sample of a study of blood T cell repertoires in COVID-19. Clones were sequenced by immunoSEQ multiplex PCR, and TCRdb holds only the in-frame ones, with some missing. The sample includes about 160,000 clones, around 80% of them seen just once. Sequenced: PBMCs or T cells enriched from blood (not recorded which). Receptors were obtained from an older woman who had recovered from COVID-19. Each CDR3 is given with its conserved first and last residue. The order of the fields is J gene, V gene, D gene, clone size, CDR3 protein, CDR3 DNA. The D gene is left open where the match is weak. The size entry is marked missing in some rows and otherwise reads once, few, many or a size class.

TRBJ1-3	TRBV10-3	.	.	CAISERGSGNTIYF	TGTGCCATCAGTGAAAGAGGCTCTGGAAACACCATATATTTT
TRBJ2-7	TRBV5-1	.	.	CASGGDNSYEQYF	TGCGCCAGCGGGGGGGACAACTCCTACGAGCAGTACTTC
TRBJ2-7	TRBV4-1	TRBD1	.	CASSPSPGTGAAEQYF	TGCGCCAGCAGCCCTTCCCCCGGGACAGGGGCCGCAGAGCAGTACTTC
TRBJ1-2	TRBV5-1	TRBD1	.	CARRGGLFGYTF	TGCGCCCGCAGGGGGGGGCTTTTTGGCTACACCTTC
TRBJ2-5	TRBV4-1	TRBD2	.	CASSQWDAGGETQYF	TGCGCCAGCAGCCAGTGGGACGCGGGGGGCGAGACCCAGTACTTC
TRBJ2-3	TRBV3-1/TRBV3-2	TRBD2	once	CASSQDARLAGSTDTQYF	TGTGCCAGCAGCCAAGATGCTAGACTAGCGGGGAGCACAGATACGCAGTATTTT
TRBJ2-3	TRBV9	TRBD2	once	CASSVAVAGGTDTQYF	TGTGCCAGCAGCGTAGCAGTAGCGGGGGGTACAGATACGCAGTATTTT
TRBJ1-4	TRBV4-2	TRBD1	.	CASSQDGTGPNEKLFF	TGTGCCAGCAGCCAAGATGGGACAGGCCCTAATGAAAAACTGTTTTTT
TRBJ2-1	TRBV18	.	.	CASSPPGKADEQFF	TGTGCCAGCTCACCACCCGGGAAGGCCGATGAGCAGTTCTTC
TRBJ1-6	TRBV30	.	.	CAWSVRGPRNSPLHF	TGTGCCTGGAGTGTCCGGGGTCCCCGGAATTCACCCCTCCACTTT
TRBJ2-5	TRBV5-4	TRBD2	few	CASSFPGGRQETQYF	TGTGCCAGCAGCTTTCCGGGGGGGCGGCAAGAGACCCAGTACTTC
TRBJ1-1	TRBV19	TRBD1	.	CASSITGGVRNTEAFF	TGTGCCAGTAGTATTACAGGGGGCGTTAGGAACACTGAAGCTTTCTTT
TRBJ1-5	TRBV19	TRBD1	.	CASKKTGGDQPQHF	TGTGCCAGTAAGAAGACAGGGGGCGATCAGCCCCAGCATTTT
TRBJ1-5	TRBV27	TRBD1	.	CASSLGGLYSNQPQHF	TGTGCCAGCAGTCTAGGGGGCTTATATAGCAATCAGCCCCAGCATTTT
TRBJ2-5	TRBV10-3	TRBD2	.	CAISGRKAGGPETQYF	TGTGCCATCAGTGGGAGGAAAGCGGGGGGGCCTGAGACCCAGTACTTC
TRBJ2-1	TRBV19	TRBD1	.	CASTIRDRGHNEQFF	TGTGCCAGTACCATAAGGGACAGGGGCCACAATGAGCAGTTCTTC
TRBJ2-1	TRBV20-1	TRBD2	.	CSASSGLAGLDEQFF	TGCAGTGCTAGTAGCGGACTAGCGGGGCTCGATGAGCAGTTCTTC
TRBJ1-1	TRBV2	TRBD1	.	CARLQTGGTEAFF	TGTGCCAGACTTCAAACAGGGGGCACTGAAGCTTTCTTT
TRBJ1-4	TRBV6-4	.	few	CASSQGRGEKLFF	TGTGCCAGCAGCCAAGGCAGGGGAGAAAAACTGTTTTTT
TRBJ2-1	TRBV4-1	.	.	CASSQAKTSGGNEQFF	TGCGCCAGCAGCCAAGCGAAGACGTCCGGAGGTAATGAGCAGTTCTTC
TRBJ1-3	TRBV21-1	.	.	CASSKRFRSGAHLPGNTIYF	TGTGCCAGCAGCAAACGCTTTCGTTCAGGGGCACACTTGCCAGGAAACACCATATATTTT
TRBJ1-2	TRBV19	TRBD1	.	CASSIVGTGKTYGYTF	TGTGCCAGTAGTATAGTGGGGACAGGGAAAACCTATGGCTACACCTTC
TRBJ1-6	TRBV6-6	TRBD1	.	CASDRTGTSPLHF	TGTGCCAGCGACCGGACAGGGACCTCACCCCTCCACTTT
TRBJ2-3	TRBV12-5	TRBD2	.	CASGLYLAGGTDTQYF	TGTGCTAGTGGTTTGTACCTAGCGGGTGGGACAGATACGCAGTATTTT
TRBJ2-7	TRBV4-1	.	.	CASSRGAKEGARATQQYF	TGCGCCAGCAGCCGGGGGGCCAAGGAGGGGGCCCGCGCGACGCAGCAGTACTTC
TRBJ1-4	TRBV27	.	.	CASTAWDGGEKLFF	TGTGCCAGCACCGCGTGGGACGGAGGGGAAAAACTGTTTTTT
TRBJ1-6	TRBV14	TRBD1	once	CASRLLSRDRGREWSPLHF	TGTGCCAGCAGACTGCTAAGCCGGGACAGGGGGCGGGAATGGTCACCCCTCCACTTT
TRBJ2-1	TRBV5-6	.	few	CASSLYREFNEQFF	TGTGCCAGCAGCTTGTACAGGGAATTCAATGAGCAGTTCTTC
TRBJ1-1	TRBV6-2/TRBV6-3	.	.	CASSPYGYTEAFF	TGTGCCAGCAGTCCGTACGGTTACACTGAAGCTTTCTTT
TRBJ2-1	TRBV21-1	.	.	CASSNTGKSHNEQFF	TGTGCCAGCAGCAATACAGGGAAGTCCCACAATGAGCAGTTCTTC